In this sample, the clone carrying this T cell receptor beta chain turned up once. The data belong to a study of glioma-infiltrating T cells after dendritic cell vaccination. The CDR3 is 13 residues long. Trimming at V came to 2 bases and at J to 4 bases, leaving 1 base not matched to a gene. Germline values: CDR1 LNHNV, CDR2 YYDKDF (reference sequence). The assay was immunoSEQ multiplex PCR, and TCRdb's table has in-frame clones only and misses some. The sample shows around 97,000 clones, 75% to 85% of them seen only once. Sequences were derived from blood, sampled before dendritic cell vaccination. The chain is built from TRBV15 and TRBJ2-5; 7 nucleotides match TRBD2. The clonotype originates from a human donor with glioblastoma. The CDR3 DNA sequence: TGTGCCACCAGCAGACAGCGGGGAGAGACCCAGTACTTC. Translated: CATSRQRGETQYF.